This TCR beta chain was captured in a study of blood T cell repertoires in COVID-19. Looking at the study overall: Sites in the United States, Italy and Spain provided acute and convalescent COVID-19 samples. The cDNA or gDNA used as material had been derived from T cells, B-cell-depleted T cells, or PBMCs.

In the original workflow: Reference gene primer amplification gave nucleated cell count estimates. This table comes from immunoSEQ multiplex PCR, and its TCRdb copy is limited to in-frame clones, with some not included. V, J and clone size are those of that table, while D and trimming were read from the DNA. The table has about 230,000 clones, 80% to 90% seen once. The sequenced sample consisted of peripheral blood. This receptor was obtained from a woman aged 80 or over with active or convalescent COVID-19.

Here the CDR3 reads CASSLAKQAGGPHGELFF. The CDR3 nucleotides are TGTGCCAGCAGCTTGGCCAAGCAAGCGGGAGGGCCCCACGGGGAGCTGTTTTTT. The rearrangement joins TRBV5-4 to TRBJ2-2, with 10 nucleotides matching TRBD2. Germline loops: CDR1 SGHNT, CDR2 YYREEE (reference sequence). CDR3 length: 18 residues. V gave up 0 bases and J gave up 7 bases; unmatched junction bases: 12.